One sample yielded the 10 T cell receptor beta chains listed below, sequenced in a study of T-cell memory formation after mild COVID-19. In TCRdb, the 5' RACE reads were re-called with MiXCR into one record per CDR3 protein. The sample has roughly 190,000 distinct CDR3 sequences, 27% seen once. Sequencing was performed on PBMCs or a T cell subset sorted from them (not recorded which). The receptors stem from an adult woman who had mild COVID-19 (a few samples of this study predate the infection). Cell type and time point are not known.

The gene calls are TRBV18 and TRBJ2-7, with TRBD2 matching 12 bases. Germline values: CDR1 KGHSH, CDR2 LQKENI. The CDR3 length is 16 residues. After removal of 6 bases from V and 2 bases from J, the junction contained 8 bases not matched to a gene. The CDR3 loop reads CASSPLLAGGPYEQYF. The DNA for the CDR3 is TGTGCCAGCTCCCCCCTCCTAGCGGGGGGGCCCTACGAGCAGTACTTC.

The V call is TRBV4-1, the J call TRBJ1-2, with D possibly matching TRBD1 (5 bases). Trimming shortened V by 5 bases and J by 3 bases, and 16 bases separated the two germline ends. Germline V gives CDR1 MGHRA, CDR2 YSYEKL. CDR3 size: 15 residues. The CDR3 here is CASSSRDRDHYGYTF. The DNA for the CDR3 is TGCGCCAGCAGCTCCCGGGACCGAGACCACTATGGCTACACCTTC.

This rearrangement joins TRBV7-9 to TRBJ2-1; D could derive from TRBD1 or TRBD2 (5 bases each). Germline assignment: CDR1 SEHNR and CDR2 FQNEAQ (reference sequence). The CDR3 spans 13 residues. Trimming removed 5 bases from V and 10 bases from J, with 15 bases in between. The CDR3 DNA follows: TGTGCCAGCAGCGGGACCCTGCCTGAGGAGCAGTTCTTC. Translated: CASSGTLPEEQFF.

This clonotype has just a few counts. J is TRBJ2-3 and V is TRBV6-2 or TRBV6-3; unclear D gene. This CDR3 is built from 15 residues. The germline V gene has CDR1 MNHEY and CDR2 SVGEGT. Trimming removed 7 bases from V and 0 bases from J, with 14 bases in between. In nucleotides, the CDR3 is TGTGCCAGCACCGCCGGAGATTTGAGCACAGATACGCAGTATTTT. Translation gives CASTAGDLSTDTQYF.

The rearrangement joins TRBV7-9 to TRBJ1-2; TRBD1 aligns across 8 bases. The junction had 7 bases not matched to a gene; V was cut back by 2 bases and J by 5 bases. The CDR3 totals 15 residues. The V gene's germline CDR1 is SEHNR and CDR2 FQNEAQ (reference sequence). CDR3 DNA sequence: TGTGCCAGCAGCTTAATAGCCGGACAGGGATATGGCTACACCTTC. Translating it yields CASSLIAGQGYGYTF.

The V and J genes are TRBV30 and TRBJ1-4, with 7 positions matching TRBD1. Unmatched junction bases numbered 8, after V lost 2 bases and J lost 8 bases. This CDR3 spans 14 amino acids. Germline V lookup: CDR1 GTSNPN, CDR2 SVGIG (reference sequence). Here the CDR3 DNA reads TGTGCCTGGAGTTTAGGGGGCGCGAGCGAAAAACTGTTTTTT. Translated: CAWSLGGASEKLFF. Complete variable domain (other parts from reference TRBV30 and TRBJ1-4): SQTIHQWPATLVQPVGSPLSLECTVEGTSNPNLYWYRQAAGRGLQLLFYSVGIGQISSEVPQNLSASRPQDRQFILSSKKLLLSDSGFYLCAWSLGGASEKLFFGSGTQLSVL.

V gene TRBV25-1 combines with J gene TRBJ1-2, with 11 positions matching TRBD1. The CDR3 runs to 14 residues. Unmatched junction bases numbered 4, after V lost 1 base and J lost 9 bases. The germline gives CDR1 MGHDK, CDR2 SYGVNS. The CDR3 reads CASSEWTGGTSYTF. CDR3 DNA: TGTGCCAGCAGTGAATGGACAGGGGGCACGAGCTACACCTTC.

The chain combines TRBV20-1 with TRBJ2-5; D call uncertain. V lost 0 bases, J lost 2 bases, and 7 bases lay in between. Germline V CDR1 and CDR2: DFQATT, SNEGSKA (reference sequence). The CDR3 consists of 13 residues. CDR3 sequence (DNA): TGCAGTGCTAGAGATCCTCCGCAAGAGACCCAGTACTTC. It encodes CSARDPPQETQYF.

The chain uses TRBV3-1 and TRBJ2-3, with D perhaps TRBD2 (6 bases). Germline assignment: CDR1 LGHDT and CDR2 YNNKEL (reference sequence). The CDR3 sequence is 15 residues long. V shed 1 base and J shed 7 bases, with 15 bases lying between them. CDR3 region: CASSQASGSLYTQYF. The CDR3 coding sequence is TGTGCCAGCAGCCAAGCCAGCGGGTCCCTTTATACGCAGTATTTT.

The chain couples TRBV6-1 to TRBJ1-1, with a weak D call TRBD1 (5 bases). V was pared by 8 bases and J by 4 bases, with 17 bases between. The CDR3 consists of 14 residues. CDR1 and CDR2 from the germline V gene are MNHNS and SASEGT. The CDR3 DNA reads TGTGCCAGCCCACCGACAGCAGGGAGCACTGAAGCTTTCTTT. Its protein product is CASPPTAGSTEAFF.